A selection of T cell receptor beta chains follows, all from one sample in a study of radiation and T cells in renal cell carcinoma. Sequencing was performed with immunoSEQ multiplex PCR; in TCRdb, only in-frame clones are kept and a portion is missing. The table shows 70,000 or so clones, with 82% occurring only once. Sequencing was performed on blood, taken from a patient whose treatment included radiotherapy and nephrectomy. The source of these receptors is a man aged 55 to 70 with renal cell carcinoma. CDR3s include the opening cysteine and the closing phenylalanine or tryptophan. The order of the fields is D gene, clone size, J gene, V gene, CDR3 DNA, CDR3 protein. D genes are given only for firm matches. Only some rows state a clone size, as once, few, many or a class for expanded clones.

D gene: TRBD1
clone size: NA
J gene: TRBJ2-7
V gene: TRBV7-9
CDR3 DNA: TGTGCCAGCAGCTTTCCCGGGACAGAGCAGAACGAGCAGTACTTC
CDR3 protein: CASSFPGTEQNEQYF

D gene: NA
clone size: NA
J gene: TRBJ2-2
V gene: TRBV4-1
CDR3 DNA: TGCGCCAGCAGCCAAGATCGGGGCCGGACCGGAGGCCGAGGCGGGGAGCTGTTTTTT
CDR3 protein: CASSQDRGRTGGRGGELFF

D gene: TRBD2
clone size: NA
J gene: TRBJ2-3
V gene: TRBV7-2
CDR3 DNA: TGTGCCAGCAGGCGAAGGGTAGCGGGAGATGTAGGAGATACGCAGTATTTT
CDR3 protein: CASRRRVAGDVGDTQYF

D gene: TRBD1
clone size: NA
J gene: TRBJ2-3
V gene: TRBV15
CDR3 DNA: TGTGCCACCCAAACGACAGGGGCAGATACGCAGTATTTT
CDR3 protein: CATQTTGADTQYF

D gene: NA
clone size: NA
J gene: TRBJ1-1
V gene: TRBV19
CDR3 DNA: TGTGCCAGTAGTATGCAGAGGGAAAACACTGAAGCTTTCTTT
CDR3 protein: CASSMQRENTEAFF

D gene: NA
clone size: NA
J gene: TRBJ2-1
V gene: TRBV7-9
CDR3 DNA: TGTGCCAGCAGCACAAGACGGTACAATGAGCAGTTCTTC
CDR3 protein: CASSTRRYNEQFF

D gene: TRBD1
clone size: NA
J gene: TRBJ2-7
V gene: TRBV28
CDR3 DNA: TGTGCCAGCGAGGAAGGTCAGGACAGGGATTACTACGAGCAGTACTTC
CDR3 protein: CASEEGQDRDYYEQYF

D gene: TRBD1
clone size: NA
J gene: TRBJ1-1
V gene: TRBV5-1
CDR3 DNA: TGCGCCAGCAGCTTTACGAGACAGGGTCCCCAGAACACTGAAGCTTTCTTT
CDR3 protein: CASSFTRQGPQNTEAFF

D gene: TRBD1
clone size: NA
J gene: TRBJ2-7
V gene: TRBV5-5
CDR3 DNA: TGTGCCAGCAGCTTGGACGGGACAGGGAACTACGAGCAGTACTTC
CDR3 protein: CASSLDGTGNYEQYF

D gene: NA
clone size: NA
J gene: TRBJ1-4
V gene: TRBV5-8
CDR3 DNA: TGTGCCAGCAGCCTTTCCGCAACTAATGAAAAACTGTTTTTT
CDR3 protein: CASSLSATNEKLFF

D gene: TRBD1
clone size: NA
J gene: TRBJ2-2
V gene: TRBV5-4
CDR3 DNA: TGTGCCAGCAGCCTCGGGACAGGGGGGACCGGGGAGCTGTTTTTT
CDR3 protein: CASSLGTGGTGELFF

D gene: NA
clone size: few
J gene: TRBJ1-1
V gene: TRBV18
CDR3 DNA: TGTGCCAGCTCACTTCGGGACGAAGCTTTCTTT
CDR3 protein: CASSLRDEAFF

D gene: NA
clone size: NA
J gene: TRBJ2-1
V gene: TRBV4-3
CDR3 DNA: TGCGCCAGCAGCCAAGACTCGGCGCGGAGCTCCTACAATGAGCAGTTCTTC
CDR3 protein: CASSQDSARSSYNEQFF

D gene: TRBD2
clone size: NA
J gene: TRBJ2-1
V gene: TRBV7-9
CDR3 DNA: TGTGCCAGCAGCACAAAGACTAGCGGTTCCTACAATGAGCAGTTCTTC
CDR3 protein: CASSTKTSGSYNEQFF

D gene: TRBD1
clone size: NA
J gene: TRBJ2-5
V gene: TRBV9
CDR3 DNA: TGTGCCAGCAGCGCAGGACAGGGACAAGAGACCCAGTACTTC
CDR3 protein: CASSAGQGQETQYF

D gene: NA
clone size: NA
J gene: TRBJ2-2
V gene: TRBV27
CDR3 DNA: TGTGCCAGCAGTACGATTAGCGGAGGGAACACCGGGGAGCTGTTTTTT
CDR3 protein: CASSTISGGNTGELFF

D gene: NA
clone size: once
J gene: TRBJ2-5
V gene: TRBV28
CDR3 DNA: TGTGCCAGCAGTTTCGGGACATATGGAGAGACCCAGTACTTC
CDR3 protein: CASSFGTYGETQYF

D gene: NA
clone size: NA
J gene: TRBJ1-1
V gene: TRBV20-1
CDR3 DNA: TGCAGTGCTAGGTGGGCGTCAGAAGCTTTCTTT
CDR3 protein: CSARWASEAFF

D gene: TRBD2
clone size: NA
J gene: TRBJ2-3
V gene: TRBV27
CDR3 DNA: TGTGCCAGCAGTTACCTGGGACTAGCGGGAGATACGCAGTATTTT
CDR3 protein: CASSYLGLAGDTQYF

D gene: NA
clone size: NA
J gene: TRBJ2-7
V gene: TRBV19
CDR3 DNA: TGTGCCAGTAGTATGGGACTCTCCTACGAGCAGTACTTC
CDR3 protein: CASSMGLSYEQYF

D gene: NA
clone size: NA
J gene: TRBJ2-7
V gene: TRBV28
CDR3 DNA: TGTGCCAGCAGTTTCCAAAGGACCTACGAGCAGTACTTC
CDR3 protein: CASSFQRTYEQYF

D gene: NA
clone size: NA
J gene: TRBJ2-5
V gene: TRBV6-5
CDR3 DNA: TGTGCCAGCAGTTCGAGACTCATTTCCTACCAAGAGACCCAGTACTTC
CDR3 protein: CASSSRLISYQETQYF

D gene: TRBD2
clone size: NA
J gene: TRBJ2-7
V gene: TRBV7-2
CDR3 DNA: TGTGCCAGCAGCTTAGGACTAGCTAGGTACGAGCAGTACTTC
CDR3 protein: CASSLGLARYEQYF

D gene: NA
clone size: few
J gene: TRBJ2-7
V gene: TRBV11-2
CDR3 DNA: TGTGCCAGCAGCGCAGGGGATTATTACGAGCAGTACTTC
CDR3 protein: CASSAGDYYEQYF

D gene: NA
clone size: NA
J gene: TRBJ1-1
V gene: TRBV29-1
CDR3 DNA: TGCAGCGTTGCGGTGGCGGCAGAAAGGGAAGCTTTCTTT
CDR3 protein: CSVAVAAEREAFF

D gene: TRBD1
clone size: once
J gene: TRBJ2-2
V gene: TRBV30
CDR3 DNA: TGTGCCTGGAGGGCACAGGGGGCAAACACCGGGGAGCTGTTTTTT
CDR3 protein: CAWRAQGANTGELFF

D gene: NA
clone size: many
J gene: TRBJ1-4
V gene: TRBV5-1
CDR3 DNA: TGCGCCAGCAGCTTGGCCCCCCTTGAAAAACTGTTTTTT
CDR3 protein: CASSLAPLEKLFF

D gene: TRBD1
clone size: few
J gene: TRBJ2-4
V gene: TRBV7-2
CDR3 DNA: TGTGCCAGCAGCTTTCCGGGACAGAGGAACATTCAGTACTTC
CDR3 protein: CASSFPGQRNIQYF

D gene: NA
clone size: NA
J gene: TRBJ1-5
V gene: TRBV6-1
CDR3 DNA: TGTGCCAGCAGTGACTGGGGTAGTAGCAATCAGCCCCAGCATTTT
CDR3 protein: CASSDWGSSNQPQHF

D gene: TRBD2
clone size: once
J gene: TRBJ2-1
V gene: TRBV25-1
CDR3 DNA: TGTGCCAGCGCCCCGGGCGGGAGCTCCTACAATGAGCAGTTCTTC
CDR3 protein: CASAPGGSSYNEQFF

D gene: NA
clone size: NA
J gene: TRBJ2-3
V gene: TRBV5-1
CDR3 DNA: TGCGCCAGCAGCTCCGTTAGGGAGAGTCTACACACAGATACGCAGTATTTT
CDR3 protein: CASSSVRESLHTDTQYF

D gene: NA
clone size: NA
J gene: TRBJ2-3
V gene: TRBV19
CDR3 DNA: TGTGCCAGTAGTATGGACACTACTAGCACAGATACGCAGTATTTT
CDR3 protein: CASSMDTTSTDTQYF

D gene: NA
clone size: NA
J gene: TRBJ2-3
V gene: TRBV5-4
CDR3 DNA: TGTGCCAGCAGCTTATATGTGGATACGCAGTATTTT
CDR3 protein: CASSLYVDTQYF

D gene: NA
clone size: NA
J gene: TRBJ1-1
V gene: TRBV13
CDR3 DNA: TGTGCCAGTCTGAAGGGGCAGGTGGATCGGACTGAAGCTTTCTTT
CDR3 protein: CASLKGQVDRTEAFF

D gene: NA
clone size: NA
J gene: TRBJ1-2
V gene: TRBV5-1
CDR3 DNA: TGCGCCAGCAGGACGGAGTCAGTCGAAAACTATGGCTACACCTTC
CDR3 protein: CASRTESVENYGYTF

D gene: NA
clone size: NA
J gene: TRBJ2-7
V gene: TRBV27
CDR3 DNA: TGTGCCAGCAGTTCGAGACAGGTCTCCTACGAGCAGTACTTC
CDR3 protein: CASSSRQVSYEQYF

D gene: TRBD1
clone size: NA
J gene: TRBJ2-3
V gene: TRBV5-1
CDR3 DNA: TGCGCCAGCAGCTTGGGGACAGGACTCTCCACAGATACGCAGTATTTT
CDR3 protein: CASSLGTGLSTDTQYF

D gene: NA
clone size: NA
J gene: TRBJ2-7
V gene: TRBV27
CDR3 DNA: TGTGCCACCGGGTATGGCGAGCAGTACTTC
CDR3 protein: CATGYGEQYF

D gene: NA
clone size: NA
J gene: TRBJ2-1
V gene: TRBV5-4
CDR3 DNA: TGTGCCAGCAGCTTGGACATGAGCTCCTACAATGAGCAGTTCTTC
CDR3 protein: CASSLDMSSYNEQFF

D gene: TRBD1
clone size: NA
J gene: TRBJ2-7
V gene: TRBV5-1
CDR3 DNA: TGCGCCAGCAGTTGGGGGACAGGGCCAGCCTCCTACGAGCAGTACTTC
CDR3 protein: CASSWGTGPASYEQYF

D gene: NA
clone size: NA
J gene: TRBJ1-2
V gene: TRBV28
CDR3 DNA: TGTGCCAGCAGTTCATTAGTCCTCTATGGCTACACCTTC
CDR3 protein: CASSSLVLYGYTF

D gene: TRBD1
clone size: NA
J gene: TRBJ1-2
V gene: TRBV7-9
CDR3 DNA: TGTGCCAGCAGTAATGTCAGGGGGCGCGTCGGCTACACCTTC
CDR3 protein: CASSNVRGRVGYTF

D gene: TRBD1
clone size: NA
J gene: TRBJ1-4
V gene: TRBV29-1
CDR3 DNA: TGCAGCGGGGGACAGGGTCCTAATGAAAAACTGTTTTTT
CDR3 protein: CSGGQGPNEKLFF

D gene: TRBD2
clone size: NA
J gene: TRBJ2-1
V gene: TRBV4-1
CDR3 DNA: TGCGCCAGTAGCGGGCGGGGCCCGGGGAATGAGCAGTTCTTC
CDR3 protein: CASSGRGPGNEQFF

D gene: TRBD1
clone size: NA
J gene: TRBJ1-2
V gene: TRBV6-1
CDR3 DNA: TGTGCCAGCAGTGAAGCGGCCCTCGGACAGGGCTATTTAAGCTATGGCTACACCTTC
CDR3 protein: CASSEAALGQGYLSYGYTF

D gene: TRBD1
clone size: NA
J gene: TRBJ2-2
V gene: TRBV27
CDR3 DNA: TGTGCCAGCAGTACTTTACCGGGACAGGGGCTCGGGGAGCTGTTTTTT
CDR3 protein: CASSTLPGQGLGELFF

D gene: NA
clone size: NA
J gene: TRBJ2-2
V gene: TRBV16
CDR3 DNA: TGTGCCAGCAGCCAATTTGGAGACAGCCCATCCGGGGAGCTGTTTTTT
CDR3 protein: CASSQFGDSPSGELFF

D gene: TRBD1
clone size: NA
J gene: TRBJ1-2
V gene: TRBV28
CDR3 DNA: TGTGCCAGCAGTTTCCCCGGGACAGCCTATGGCTACACCTTC
CDR3 protein: CASSFPGTAYGYTF

D gene: NA
clone size: NA
J gene: TRBJ1-4
V gene: TRBV7-2
CDR3 DNA: TGTGCCAGCAGCTTAGGGCCGGACGAAAAACTGTTTTTT
CDR3 protein: CASSLGPDEKLFF

D gene: TRBD2
clone size: NA
J gene: TRBJ2-1
V gene: TRBV5-1
CDR3 DNA: TGCGCCAGCTGGAGCGGGACCCTTTACAATGAGCAGTTCTTC
CDR3 protein: CASWSGTLYNEQFF

D gene: NA
clone size: few
J gene: TRBJ1-1
V gene: TRBV5-1
CDR3 DNA: TGCGCCAGCAGCTTGGCTCGCCAGGCTGAAGCTTTCTTT
CDR3 protein: CASSLARQAEAFF

D gene: NA
clone size: NA
J gene: TRBJ1-1
V gene: TRBV18
CDR3 DNA: TGTGCCAGCTCACCAGGGGCTGTAGGGATCACTGAAGCTTTCTTT
CDR3 protein: CASSPGAVGITEAFF

D gene: NA
clone size: NA
J gene: TRBJ2-4
V gene: TRBV29-1
CDR3 DNA: TGCAGCCCAATAGTAGGGGCCCCCAATTCCAAAAACATTCAGTACTTC
CDR3 protein: CSPIVGAPNSKNIQYF

D gene: TRBD2
clone size: once
J gene: TRBJ2-3
V gene: TRBV5-4
CDR3 DNA: TGTGCCAGCAGACTAGCGGTTAGCACAGATACGCAGTATTTT
CDR3 protein: CASRLAVSTDTQYF

D gene: TRBD2
clone size: NA
J gene: TRBJ2-1
V gene: TRBV30
CDR3 DNA: TGTGCCTGGAGTGGCGGGGGGGTTGGCAATGAGCAGTTCTTC
CDR3 protein: CAWSGGGVGNEQFF

D gene: NA
clone size: few
J gene: TRBJ2-2
V gene: TRBV30
CDR3 DNA: TGTGCCTGGATTCCGGGACACTCATCGAACACCGGGGAGCTGTTTTTT
CDR3 protein: CAWIPGHSSNTGELFF

D gene: NA
clone size: few
J gene: TRBJ2-2
V gene: TRBV11-3
CDR3 DNA: TGTGCCAGCAGCCCGAGGAGGACCGGGGAGCTGTTTTTT
CDR3 protein: CASSPRRTGELFF

D gene: NA
clone size: NA
J gene: TRBJ2-1
V gene: TRBV2
CDR3 DNA: TGTGCCAGCACGGGGACCAGAAGGAACAATGAGCAGTTCTTC
CDR3 protein: CASTGTRRNNEQFF

D gene: TRBD2
clone size: NA
J gene: TRBJ2-3
V gene: TRBV2
CDR3 DNA: TGTGCCAGCGGGCTAGCGGGGGGCCCCAGCACAGATACGCAGTATTTT
CDR3 protein: CASGLAGGPSTDTQYF

D gene: NA
clone size: NA
J gene: TRBJ2-2
V gene: TRBV19
CDR3 DNA: TGTGCCAGTAGACCGACAGGGAACACCGGGGAGCTGTTTTTT
CDR3 protein: CASRPTGNTGELFF